One and the same sample provided the 19 T cell receptor beta chains below, sequenced in a study of radiotherapy plus CTLA-4 blockade in lung cancer. TCRdb's copy holds only in-frame clones and misses some; the assay was immunoSEQ multiplex PCR. Of 60,000 to 75,000 clones in the sample, 76% are singletons; the top ten hold more than 15%. This material consisted of peripheral blood, taken from a patient treated with radiotherapy plus ipilimumab. The origin of the receptors is a human donor with non-small cell lung cancer whose response to radiotherapy plus ipilimumab could not be evaluated. Some clones in this sample may be carry-over from other donors' samples.

CDR3: CASSLDRGSYEQYF. The DNA of the CDR3 is TGTGCCAGCAGCTTAGACAGGGGCTCCTACGAGCAGTACTTC. The chain has TRBV7-2 and TRBJ2-7; 7 bases are a match to TRBD1. CDR1 is SGHTA and CDR2 is FQGNSA in the germline V gene. The CDR3 runs to 14 residues. The V gene end was trimmed by 1 base and the J gene end by 0 bases; junction bases not matched to a gene: 0.

The V and J genes are TRBV5-1 and TRBJ1-2, with D maybe TRBD1 (5 bases). The germline gives CDR1 SGHRS, CDR2 YFSETQ. The CDR3 covers 14 residues. V lost 0 bases and J 7 bases, leaving 13 bases between the germline ends. In nucleotides, the CDR3 is TGCGCCAGCAGCTTGGGTTCAGGGCCTAGTGGCTACACCTTC. It codes for CASSLGSGPSGYTF.

The chain recombines TRBV5-6 with TRBJ2-3; tentative D call: TRBD2 (5 bases). Deletions cut 1 base from V and 3 bases from J, with 9 bases between. The CDR3 consists of 14 residues. Germline loops: CDR1 SGHDT, CDR2 YYEEEE. The CDR3 sequence is CASSLIGVTDTQYF. The CDR3 DNA follows: TGTGCCAGCAGCTTGATCGGGGTGACAGATACGCAGTATTTT. Full variable domain (outside the CDR3, taken from reference TRBV5-6 and TRBJ2-3): DAGVTQSPTHLIKTRGQQVTLRCSPKSGHDTVSWYQQALGQGPQFIFQYYEEEERQRGNFPDRFSGHQFPNYSSELNVNALLLGDSALYLCASSLIGVTDTQYFGPGTRLTVL.

This rearrangement joins TRBV29-1 to TRBJ2-1, with 9 bases identical to TRBD1. CDR1 SQVTM and CDR2 ANQGSEA come from the germline V gene. The CDR3 contains 14 residues. Unmatched junction bases numbered 3, after V lost 2 bases and J lost 4 bases. CDR3 amino acids: CSVEQDRGYNEQFF. The CDR3 region has the DNA TGCAGCGTTGAACAGGACAGGGGATACAATGAGCAGTTCTTC.

The genes are TRBV5-6 and TRBJ1-6; D not resolved. The V gene lost 0 bases and the J gene lost 0 bases, with 13 bases spanning the gap. This CDR3 has 18 residues. Germline V gene data show CDR1 as SGHDT and CDR2 as YYEEEE. Written as DNA, the CDR3 is TGTGCCAGCAGCTTGGCCAGAGGAGGGAGCTCCTATAATTCACCCCTCCACTTT. Residues: CASSLARGGSSYNSPLHF.

The chain is built from TRBV4-1 and TRBJ2-5; 7 nucleotides agree with TRBD1. The J call may be wrong; the DNA end is better matched by TRBJ2-7. The CDR3 runs to 14 residues. Germline values: CDR1 MGHRA, CDR2 YSYEKL. The CDR3 coding sequence is TGCGCCAGCAGTACGAACAGGGGTGCCTACGAGCAGTACTTC. Amino acid sequence: CASSTNRGAYEQYF.

V usage is TRBV28 and J usage is TRBJ1-2, with 7 bases identical to TRBD1. Trimming took 5 bases from V and 5 from J; bases not matched to a gene: 17. The CDR3 extends over 17 amino acids. CDR1 is MDHEN and CDR2 is SYDVKM in the germline V gene. CDR3 DNA: TGTGCCAGCAGTCCGACAGGGCTAGCCCCGGGCGGATATGGCTACACCTTC. Translating it yields CASSPTGLAPGGYGYTF.

The V and J genes are TRBV5-8 and TRBJ1-4, with D unresolved. The CDR3 totals 14 residues. Germline V lookup: CDR1 SGHTS, CDR2 YDEGEE. Trimming removed 0 bases at V and 10 bases at J, with 13 bases between. The CDR3 loop reads CASSLGRPLGKLFF. DNA of the CDR3: TGTGCCAGCAGCTTGGGACGGCCCCTAGGAAAACTGTTTTTT.

This clone appeared a few times. The chain recombines TRBV5-1 with TRBJ2-3; 12 bases match TRBD1. Germline CDR1 is SGHRS and CDR2 is YFSETQ. The CDR3 is 17 amino acids. V dropped 1 base and J dropped 5; count of bases not matched to a gene: 8. The CDR3 region is CASSLLTGTGGRDTQYF. The CDR3 region has the DNA TGCGCCAGCAGCTTGCTTACCGGGACAGGGGGCCGAGATACGCAGTATTTT.

This chain links TRBV27 with TRBJ1-1; a possible D gene is TRBD1 (6 bases). Germline lookup yields CDR1 MNHEY and CDR2 SMNVEV (reference sequence). Trimming removed 4 bases from V and 0 bases from J, with 12 bases in between. The CDR3 length is 15 residues. DNA of the CDR3: TGTGCCAGCAGTTACCAAGACAGGATGAACACTGAAGCTTTCTTT. Translated: CASSYQDRMNTEAFF.

This clone was detected many times. The chain uses TRBV28 and TRBJ1-6; D is uncertain. CDR1 MDHEN and CDR2 SYDVKM come from the germline V gene. Trimming stripped 1 base from V and 9 bases from J, with 7 bases between. The CDR3 has 13 amino acids. The CDR3 coding sequence is TGTGCCAGCAGTTTATCTTTCCGTTCACCCCTCCACTTT. Its translation: CASSLSFRSPLHF.

This clone is a singleton in its sample. Within the sample, other DNA sequences also encode this same CDR3. The genes are TRBV6-5 and TRBJ2-7; tentatively, D is TRBD1 (6 bases). Trimming took 5 bases from V and 0 from J, leaving 14 bases between them. The CDR3 is made up of 15 amino acids. Germline V gene lookup returns CDR1 MNHEY and CDR2 SVGAGI. DNA for the CDR3: TGTGCCAGCAGTCGGCCCCGGGACAACTCCTACGAGCAGTACTTC. The encoded protein is CASSRPRDNSYEQYF.

The chain couples TRBV5-4 to TRBJ1-5; a possible D gene is TRBD1 (6 bases). V lost 4 bases, J lost 4 bases, and 24 bases lay in between. CDR1 SGHNT and CDR2 YYREEE come from the germline V gene (reference sequence). The CDR3 is made up of 18 amino acids. CDR3 in DNA: TGTGCCAGCAGCCCCCCCCTCGGACGGCCAGGACAGAATCAGCCCCAGCATTTT. Translation gives CASSPPLGRPGQNQPQHF. Looking up the rest from reference TRBV5-4 and TRBJ1-5 gives the full variable domain: ETGVTQSPTHLIKTRGQQVTLRCSSQSGHNTVSWYQQALGQGPQFIFQYYREEENGRGNFPPRFSGLQFPNYSSELNVNALELDDSALYLCASSPPLGRPGQNQPQHFGDGTRLSIL.

This chain uses TRBV5-3 with TRBJ2-6; D remains ambiguous. TRBV5-3 belongs to the ORF category, with a function that is uncertain. The CDR3 loop spans 15 amino acids. The V end lost 5 bases, the J end lost 0 bases, and 9 bases lay between the germline ends. CDR3 sequence (DNA): TGTGCCAGAAGTTCCTTTTTCTCTGGGGCCAACGTCCTGACTTTC. Translating it yields CARSSFFSGANVLTF.

J is TRBJ2-5 and V is TRBV7-9, with TRBD2 matching over 11 bases. Judging by the DNA end, TRBJ2-7 fits better; the J call may be wrong. CDR3 length equals 15 residues. In germline, CDR1 is SEHNR, CDR2 FQNEAQ (reference sequence). CDR3 in DNA: TGTGCCAGCAGCTCAGGGACTAGCGGAGCCTACGAGCAGTACTTC. Protein: CASSSGTSGAYEQYF.

The chain has TRBV30 and TRBJ2-5; tentative D call: TRBD2 (7 bases). The DNA end lines up better with TRBJ2-7; the J call may be wrong. The germline gives CDR1 GTSNPN, CDR2 SVGIG (reference sequence). The CDR3 runs 16 residues. The CDR3 sequence is CAWSVGIGGASYEQYF. CDR3 nucleotide sequence: TGTGCCTGGAGTGTTGGGATTGGGGGGGCCAGCTACGAGCAGTACTTC.

The V gene is TRBV21-1, the J gene TRBJ1-1; the table's TRBD1 call for D was not verified on the DNA. TRBV21-1 is given as a pseudogene. This CDR3 is built from 18 residues. CDR3 nucleotides: TGTGCCAGTCTAGGGGATAGACAGGGGCGGTCTCGGGACACTGAAGCTTTCTTT. It is translated as CASLGDRQGRSRDTEAFF.

This clone was picked up a small number of times. The chain employs TRBV7-2 and TRBJ2-2; 8 bases match TRBD2. Losses at the gene ends were 1 base for V and 5 bases for J; bases not matched to a gene: 6. The CDR3 runs to 16 residues. CDR1 and CDR2 (germline): SGHTA, FQGNSA. In DNA, the CDR3 is TGTGCCAGCAGCTTAGTGGCGGGGACTAGTACCGGGGAGCTGTTTTTT. This sequence encodes CASSLVAGTSTGELFF.

Comment on this clone: Other DNA sequences in this sample translate to the same CDR3. The rearrangement joins TRBV6-6 to TRBJ1-2; TRBD1 aligns across 11 bases. The trim removed 4 bases at V and 7 bases at J, leaving 5 bases unmatched. Germline loops: CDR1 MNHNY, CDR2 SVGAGI (reference sequence). CDR3 size: 14 residues. CDR3 in amino acids: CASSFGQGALGYTF. The CDR3 DNA reads TGTGCCAGCAGTTTCGGACAGGGGGCGCTTGGCTACACCTTC.